This TCR beta chain was sequenced for a study of a mutant IDH1 vaccine in newly diagnosed glioma (dated by TCRdb to 2020 to 2022). About the investigation overall: Patients were given eight vaccinations, in weeks 1, 3, 5, 7, 11, 15, 19 and 23, which matched visits V03 through V10. Of the 32 patients who were treated, about 62% were male and around 40% were female, and the mean age was around 40 years. For exploratory analyses, longitudinal TCRB deep sequencing was carried out in 25 treated patients wherever samples were available. Before enrollment, most patients had been given radiochemotherapy with temozolomide as standard therapy, while the rest had received either radiotherapy alone or temozolomide alone. Vaccination was initiated 4-6 weeks after radiotherapy alone, or concurrently with temozolomide cycles in the chemotherapy-containing groups. Peripheral blood samples were drawn at six visits, namely V03 (baseline), V05, V07, V10, V12 and V13.

Taken with the paper, the label for time point translates to: week 23, last vaccination. Each vaccine dose was 300 ug of a 20-mer mutant IDH1 peptide in Montanide, given subcutaneously with topical imiquimod. Newly diagnosed WHO grade 3 or 4 IDH1-mutant astrocytomas showing loss of nuclear ATRX were present in the donors. The samples were drawn from NOA16, a multicentre, single-arm, open-label phase I trial in Germany that tested a mutant IDH1 peptide vaccine in humans for the first time. Genomic DNA for TCRB sequencing was extracted from EDTA blood using the DNeasy Blood and Tissue Kit. The germline V gene encodes CDR1 SGHDT and CDR2 YYEEEE. The CDR3 runs 12 amino acids, cysteine and phenylalanine included. The entry retains the CDR3 DNA only, 36 bases that are in frame from base 1. V and J are truncated by 3 bases and 10 bases respectively, leaving an intervening sequence of 11 bases. Concerning this clone: This receptor's antigen is unknown. No much larger clone is present one base from it, and per-base qualities are unavailable.

What the authors observed across the whole study: Immune responses induced by the vaccine were seen in around 94% of patients across multiple MHC alleles. Pseudoprogression appeared unrelated to alterations in the top peripheral T cell clonotypes detected by TCRB sequencing. It was noted by the authors that analyses of patient blood samples could not be reproduced owing to sample limitations. Availability determined which PBMC samples were chosen for TCRB deep sequencing.

The library was obtained by the immunoSEQ multiplex PCR assay. Following the manufacturer's protocol, the hsTCRB Kit was used to amplify rearranged TCR beta chain sequences. An Illumina MiSeq was used to sequence the TCRB libraries. The authors' analysis ran thus. Demultiplexing, trimming and gene mapping were performed with the kit vendor's proprietary platform. What TCRdb holds here is the immuneACCESS table cut down to in-frame rearrangements. Part of the clones is not present; checked against another copy, under half of the missing clones reflect an unresolved V gene, and the others are unexplained. V, J and clone size derive from that table, while D and trimming were established from the DNA sequence. Within this sample are roughly 74,000 clones, with 75% to 90% of them counted one time only. The ten largest clones take up around 0.77% of the sample.

The source material was PBMCs, sampled from a glioma patient whose treatment included an IDH1 peptide vaccine. The sequence derives from a woman aged 45-65 years with glioma. Recombination joined TRBV5-6 with TRBJ2-1; possibly the D gene is TRBD1, per 6 matching bases. In nucleotide form, the sequence is TGTGCCAGCAGCTCAGGGGCAGGGGAGCAGTTCTTC. The encoded protein is CASSSGAGEQFF.